The clone carrying this T cell receptor beta chain came up many times. This entry comes from a study of regulatory T cells in long-lasting Graves disease. The time point: newly diagnosed GD, antithyroid drugs for less than 3 months. From RNA extracted from PBMCs, the TCR library was made. With V trimmed by 5 bases and J by 7 bases, 7 bases remained unmatched. The CDR3 sequence is 15 residues long. Germline V gene data show CDR1 as MNHEY and CDR2 as SMNVEV (reference sequence). Libraries of TCR beta came from iRepertoire HTBI primers plus Arm-PCR of CDR3 regions. TCRdb ran MiXCR on the multiplex PCR reads and lists one entry per CDR3 protein. Here the sample spans 440,000 or so distinct CDR3 sequences, about 15% being singletons. Separately, the same data were catalogued under a study of T cells in Graves' hyperthyroidism and ophthalmopathy.

The rearrangement links TRBV27 to TRBJ2-1, with 11 bases matching TRBD1. Specimen: peripheral blood mononuclear cells (PBMCs), collected at new diagnosis, from a patient treated with antithyroid drugs. The TCR sequence derives from a woman younger than 45 with Graves disease. CDR3 sequence: CASSRSGTGGNEQFF. The CDR3 nucleotides are TGTGCCAGCAGTCGCTCCGGGACAGGGGGGAATGAGCAGTTCTTC.